This TCR beta chain originates from a study of blood T cells in healthy people across ages. Points from the study as a whole: Unsorted PBMC input precluded a conclusive naive versus antigen-experienced comparison. Investigators treated diversity estimates from one million T cells as underestimates.

Aged roughly 6 to 90, donors were systemically healthy Caucasians from Russia. A sample-barcoded 5' primer and a J-beta primer mix were used in a second PCR of roughly 7 to 11 cycles. Each cDNA was tagged by a template-switch adaptor containing 12 random nucleotides. TCRdb analysed the 5' RACE reads with MiXCR anew, one entry per CDR3 protein. The sample yields some 880,000 distinct CDR3 sequences, approximately 35% seen once. About this clonotype: The antigen remains unidentified.

Per germline, CDR1 SGHRS and CDR2 YFSETQ. This CDR3 has 14 residues. The sequencing sample was made of blood. This TCR derives from a young man in good health. V gene TRBV5-1 combines with J gene TRBJ2-7; D is perhaps TRBD1 (6 bases). TRBJ2-5 explains the end of the DNA better; the J call may be wrong. This chain's CDR3 is CASSLEGVKETQYF. The CDR3 DNA reads TGCGCCAGCAGCTTGGAGGGGGTAAAGGAGACCCAGTACTTC.